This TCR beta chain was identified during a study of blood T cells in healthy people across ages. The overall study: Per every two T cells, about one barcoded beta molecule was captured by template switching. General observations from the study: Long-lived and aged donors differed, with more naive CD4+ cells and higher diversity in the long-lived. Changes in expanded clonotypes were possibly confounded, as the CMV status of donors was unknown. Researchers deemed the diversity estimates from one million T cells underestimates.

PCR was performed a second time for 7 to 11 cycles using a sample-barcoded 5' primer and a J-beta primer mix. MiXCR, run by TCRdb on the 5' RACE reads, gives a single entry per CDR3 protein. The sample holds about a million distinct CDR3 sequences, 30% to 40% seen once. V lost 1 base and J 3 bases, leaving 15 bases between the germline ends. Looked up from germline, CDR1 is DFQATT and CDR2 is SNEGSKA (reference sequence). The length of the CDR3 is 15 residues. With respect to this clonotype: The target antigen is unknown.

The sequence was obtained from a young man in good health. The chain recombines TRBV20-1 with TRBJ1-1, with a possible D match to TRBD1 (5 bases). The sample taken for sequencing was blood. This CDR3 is CSARGVQAGHTEAFF. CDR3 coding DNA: TGCAGTGCTAGAGGTGTACAGGCTGGGCACACTGAAGCTTTCTTT.